This entry is about one T cell receptor beta chain. This sample was taken from a study of control samples from healthy donors and cancer patients. J was trimmed by 4 bases and V by 5 bases; bases with no gene match: 6. From germline, CDR1 is SGHVS and CDR2 FNYEAQ. The CDR3 has 14 residues. Profiled with immunoSEQ multiplex PCR; TCRdb holds only in-frame clones, not every one. In the table there are 130,000 to 150,000 clones, under 95% of which are singletons. The sequence was obtained from a man between 18 and 29 years old in good health. The rearrangement joins TRBV7-6 to TRBJ2-3; 7 nucleotides match TRBD1. The sample was blood. Written as DNA, the CDR3 is TGTGCCAGCAGCGTAGACAGGGCCCCAGATACGCAGTATTTT. Translation gives CASSVDRAPDTQYF.